The entry below gives a single T cell receptor (beta chain) sequence along with its context. In germline, CDR1 is KGHDR, CDR2 SFDVKD. The CDR3 totals 17 residues. V lost 2 bases to trimming and J lost 6 bases; unmatched junction nucleotides: 14. CDR3-region Arm-PCR and iRepertoire HTBI primers produced the TCR beta libraries. One entry per CDR3 protein, called by TCRdb with MiXCR from the multiplex PCR reads. The repertoire holds more than 350,000 distinct CDR3 sequences, with under 15% as singletons. The sample originates from a study of regulatory T cells in long-lasting Graves disease. The time point is: newly diagnosed GD, antithyroid drugs for less than 3 months. Generation of the TCR library employed RNA extracted from PBMCs. Patients of an endocrinology department in Xi'an, China, were included. Another study also made use of these data, one on T cells in Graves' hyperthyroidism and ophthalmopathy. That source reports: Diagnostic decisions used clinical symptoms, serum thyroxine and TRAb, thyroid ultrasound and orbital computed tomography. HTBI primers drove first-round RT-PCR of the TCR CDR3. Ophthalmopathy onset followed model prediction by a median around 6.9 months.

The sequence came from a woman aged 30 to 39 with Graves disease. The chain carries TRBV24-1 and TRBJ2-7; TRBD2 matches 8 bases. Sequenced material: peripheral blood mononuclear cells (PBMCs), taken at new diagnosis, from a patient treated with antithyroid drugs. CDR3 protein: CATSDSGGIAGLGEQYF. CDR3 coding DNA: TGTGCCACCAGTGATTCGGGCGGGATAGCGGGACTAGGCGAGCAGTACTTC.